This T cell receptor (beta chain) was profiled in a study of technical replicates of blood from a handful of donors. This clone was seen only a few times. Produced via immunoSEQ multiplex PCR; TCRdb's table is partial and in-frame only. This sample yields around 80,000 clones, of which around 94% are seen a single time; about 0.4% belongs to the top ten. The CDR3 spans 15 residues. V lost 5 bases, J lost 1 base, and 7 bases stayed unmatched. CDR1 and CDR2 from the germline V gene are SEHNR and FQNEAQ (reference sequence). The specimen was T cells isolated from PBMCs. The origin of this receptor is a human donor in good health. The V call is TRBV7-9, the J call TRBJ1-1; 7 nucleotides line up with TRBD1. The DNA of the CDR3 is TGTGCCAGCAGCACCCAGGGGGGTGGGAACACTGAAGCTTTCTTT. Its translation: CASSTQGGGNTEAFF. The whole variable domain, filled in from reference TRBV7-9 and TRBJ1-1, reads DTGVSQNPRHKITKRGQNVTFRCDPISEHNRLYWYRQTLGQGPEFLTYFQNEAQLEKSRLLSDRFSAERPKGSFSTLEIQRTEQGDSAMYLCASSTQGGGNTEAFFGQGTRLTVV.